Below are 23 T cell receptor beta chains sequenced from a single sample in a study of neurological immune-mediated disorders. In TCRdb, the 5' RACE reads were re-called with MiXCR into one record per CDR3 protein. Of fewer than 25,000 distinct CDR3 sequences listed, about 13% are singletons. Sequencing input: PBMCs. All receptors derive from a woman in her fifties or sixties with HTLV-1-associated myelopathy (HAM/TSP).

This clonotype was found many times. The chain links TRBV7-8 to TRBJ2-7, with D possibly being TRBD1 (6 bases). The CDR3 length is 14 residues. V gave up 1 base and J gave up 7 bases, with 14 bases separating them. CDR1 and CDR2 (germline): SGHVS, FQNEAQ. The chain's CDR3 is CASSLVRGTGEQYF. For the CDR3, the DNA is TGTGCCAGCAGCTTAGTTAGGGGGACCGGAGAGCAGTACTTC. Drawing the rest from reference TRBV7-8 and TRBJ2-7, the complete variable domain is GAGVSQSPRYKVAKRGQDVALRCDPISGHVSLFWYQQALGQGPEFLTYFQNEAQLDKSGLPSDRFFAERPEGSVSTLKIQRTQQEDSAVYLCASSLVRGTGEQYFGPGTRLTVT.

This clonotype was seen repeatedly, ten times or more. V gene TRBV18 combines with J gene TRBJ2-5, with D possibly matching TRBD1 (5 bases). The CDR3 loop spans 14 amino acids. Germline lookup yields CDR1 KGHSH and CDR2 LQKENI. V lost 6 bases, J lost 2 bases, and 13 bases lay in between. This CDR3 is CASSTLGVQETQYF. The CDR3 DNA reads as TGTGCCAGCTCTACCTTAGGGGTTCAAGAGACCCAGTACTTC.

This clonotype was counted at least ten times. The chain combines TRBV14 with TRBJ2-6, with TRBD1 matching over 10 bases. Germline V gene data show CDR1 as SGHDN and CDR2 as FVKESK. This CDR3 region has 18 residues. After removal of 4 bases from V and 0 bases from J, the junction contained 6 bases not matched to a gene. CDR3 sequence reads: CASSPRGTGASGANVLTF. The DNA of the CDR3 is TGTGCCAGCAGCCCTAGAGGGACAGGGGCCTCTGGGGCCAACGTCCTGACTTTC.

In its sample, this clonotype was seen many times. The V and J genes are TRBV6-6 and TRBJ1-1, with 11 bases lining up with TRBD1. Germline trimming cut 8 bases from V and 6 bases from J; bases unmatched to any gene: 5. Germline V gene data show CDR1 as MNHNY and CDR2 as SVGAGI (reference sequence). The CDR3 totals 13 residues. The CDR3 reads CASGGQGEAEAFF. The CDR3, as DNA: TGTGCCAGCGGGGGACAGGGGGAGGCTGAAGCTTTCTTT.

This clonotype has a count of ten or more. The CDR3 DNA sequence: TGTGCCAGCAGCACCAAATTTCTAGCGGGAGGGTACAATGAGCAGTTCTTC. Translation: CASSTKFLAGGYNEQFF. The chain employs TRBV5-5 and TRBJ2-1; 12 bases fit TRBD2. Looked up from germline, CDR1 is SGHKS and CDR2 is YYEKEE (reference sequence). The CDR3 length is 17 residues. V trimming: 4 bases; J trimming: 4 bases; junction bases outside the gene matches: 9.

Ten or more counts support this clonotype. This chain uses TRBV20-1 with TRBJ1-3, with TRBD1 identical over 7 bases. The CDR3 covers 18 residues. The germline gives CDR1 DFQATT, CDR2 SNEGSKA (reference sequence). The ends lost 3 bases at V and 4 bases at J; junction bases unmatched: 18. CDR3 region: CSASPPHLQGMAGNTIYF. The CDR3 region has the DNA TGCAGTGCTAGCCCTCCTCACTTACAGGGGATGGCGGGAAACACCATATATTTT.

In this sample, this clonotype turned up many times. This CDR3 is CASSLVVYGGEAFF. CDR3 DNA sequence: TGCGCCAGCAGCTTGGTGGTCTACGGTGGGGAAGCTTTCTTT. The chain recombines TRBV5-1 with TRBJ1-1, with D uncertain. CDR1 and CDR2 (germline): SGHRS, YFSETQ. Deletions cut 0 bases from V and 8 bases from J, with 14 bases between. CDR3 length equals 14 residues.

This chain uses TRBV7-2 with TRBJ1-2, with 7 bases matching TRBD1. This CDR3 spans 14 amino acids. Germline CDR1 is SGHTA and CDR2 is FQGNSA. V shed 7 bases, J shed 2 bases, and the junction held 7 bases outside the gene matches. The CDR3 reads CASTTGQSNYGYTF. DNA for the CDR3: TGTGCCAGCACGACGGGACAGTCAAACTATGGCTACACCTTC.

There are many counts of this clonotype. The chain recombines TRBV6-5 with TRBJ1-3; 8 bases are a match to TRBD1. The CDR3 length is 15 residues. From germline, CDR1 is MNHEY and CDR2 SVGAGI. V shed 7 bases and J 0 bases; nucleotides not matched to a gene: 5. The CDR3 bases are TGTGCCAGCAAGGGACAGGCTCTCTCTGGAAACACCATATATTTT. This sequence encodes CASKGQALSGNTIYF.

In its sample, this clonotype was seen many times. This chain joins TRBV9 and TRBJ1-6; D is unresolved. This CDR3 contains 15 residues. V was trimmed by 1 base and J by 8 bases, leaving 13 bases between them. Germline values: CDR1 SGDLS, CDR2 YYNGEE. DNA for the CDR3: TGTGCCAGCAGCGTACGGAGCAGCTCCGATTCACCCCTCCACTTT. This codes for CASSVRSSSDSPLHF.

This clonotype turned up a few times. The chain employs TRBV6-2 or TRBV6-3 and TRBJ2-7, with 10 bases that match TRBD2. CDR1 and CDR2 (germline): MNHEY, SVGEGT. Trimming at V came to 5 bases and at J to 0 bases, leaving 19 bases not matched to a gene. The CDR3 has 20 residues. The CDR3 bases are TGTGCCAGCAGTAAATTACTATCGCTACTACTAGCGGGGACCTCCTACGAGCAGTACTTC. Translated, it gives CASSKLLSLLLAGTSYEQYF.

This clonotype has ten or more counts. V and J are TRBV20-1 and TRBJ2-7, with 8 bases that match TRBD2. CDR1 and CDR2 from the germline V gene are DFQATT and SNEGSKA (reference sequence). This CDR3 is 14 amino acids long. Trimming removed 1 base from V and 4 bases from J; junction bases left unmatched: 6. Written as DNA, the CDR3 is TGCAGTGCTAGAGCAGCGGGGGCCCTTTACGAGCAGTACTTC. This gives the protein CSARAAGALYEQYF.

The table lists this clonotype with many counts. The chain carries TRBV30 and TRBJ1-3; D unclear. CDR3 length equals 14 residues. With 0 bases removed from V and 0 bases from J, the gap between germline ends came to 6 bases. Per the germline V gene, CDR1 is GTSNPN and CDR2 is SVGIG (reference sequence). CDR3 in DNA: TGTGCCTGGAGTGTAGAAGCCTCTGGAAACACCATATATTTT. The encoded protein is CAWSVEASGNTIYF.

The table lists this clonotype with many counts. J is TRBJ2-2 and V is TRBV7-2; D call uncertain. CDR1 and CDR2 (germline): SGHTA, FQGNSA. Trimming left V 4 bases short and J 7 bases short, with 10 bases between. This CDR3 region has 13 residues. This chain's CDR3 is CASSSRWDGELFF. The CDR3, as DNA: TGTGCCAGCAGCTCGCGATGGGACGGGGAGCTGTTTTTT.

This clonotype was picked up many times. V is TRBV10-2 and J is TRBJ2-4; the match to TRBD2 covers 7 bases. CDR1 is WSHSY, CDR2 SAAADI, per germline. Trimming at V came to 3 bases and at J to 3 bases, leaving 8 bases not matched to a gene. This CDR3 spans 16 amino acids. The DNA for the CDR3 is TGCGCCAGCAGTGATTCGTGGGAGGGCCTCAAAAACATTCAGTACTTC. Protein: CASSDSWEGLKNIQYF.

This clonotype was counted ten times or more. V gene TRBV7-2 combines with J gene TRBJ1-1; D gene unclear. This CDR3 is 14 amino acids long. Germline V gene sequence: CDR1 SGHTA, CDR2 FQGNSA. The V and J ends lost 2 bases and 1 base respectively, with 8 bases between them. The CDR3 loop is CASSLRRQNTEAFF. The CDR3 region has the DNA TGTGCCAGCAGCTTACGACGGCAGAACACTGAAGCTTTCTTT. The whole variable domain, filled in from reference TRBV7-2 and TRBJ1-1, reads GAGVSQSPSNKVTEKGKDVELRCDPISGHTALYWYRQSLGQGLEFLIYFQGNSAPDKSGLPSDRFSAERTGGSVSTLTIQRTQQEDSAVYLCASSLRRQNTEAFFGQGTRLTVV.

J is TRBJ2-7 and V is TRBV7-9, with 9 bases that match TRBD1. The CDR3 runs 15 residues. Per germline, CDR1 SEHNR and CDR2 FQNEAQ (reference sequence). Trimming at V came to 3 bases and at J to 2 bases, leaving 5 bases not matched to a gene. The CDR3 protein is CASSLGQGLTYEQYF. In DNA, the CDR3 is TGTGCCAGCAGCTTGGGACAGGGACTCACCTACGAGCAGTACTTC.

With regard to this clonotype: A read error may explain this, as a much larger clone is one base away. The chain joins TRBV5-1 to TRBJ2-1; D possibly corresponds to TRBD1 (6 bases). The CDR3 sequence is 15 residues long. Germline V gene sequence: CDR1 SGHRS, CDR2 YFSETQ. The CDR3, as DNA: TGCGCCAGCAGTGGTGGGGGCTTCTCCTACAATAAGCAGTTCTTC. Its protein is CASSGGGFSYNKQFF.

This clonotype was found many times. The rearrangement joins TRBV6-5 to TRBJ1-2; unclear D gene. Germline CDR1 and CDR2: MNHEY and SVGAGI. The CDR3 covers 13 residues. V lost 3 bases and J 4 bases, leaving 9 bases between the germline ends. The CDR3 region is CASSYVSSYGYTF. The CDR3 region has the DNA TGTGCCAGCAGTTATGTTAGCAGCTATGGCTACACCTTC.

V and J are TRBV25-1 and TRBJ2-7, with a weak D call TRBD2 (10 bases). This CDR3 spans 18 amino acids. Germline assignment: CDR1 MGHDK and CDR2 SYGVNS. The V end was cut by 7 bases, the J end by 8 bases, with 33 bases between. CDR3: CASTSGGGTGNFHRKQYF. In DNA form, the CDR3 reads TGTGCCAGCACTAGCGGGGGAGGGACAGGGAATTTTCACCGCAAGCAGTACTTC.

The table lists this clonotype with many counts. The chain carries TRBV12-5 and TRBJ2-3, with 7 nucleotides matching TRBD2. The CDR3 covers 14 residues. The germline gives CDR1 LGHNT, CDR2 FRNRAP. The J segment lost 4 bases and the V segment lost 3 bases, leaving 4 bases of the junction unmatched. This CDR3 reads CASGFGGWADTQYF. CDR3 DNA: TGTGCTAGTGGTTTCGGGGGGTGGGCAGATACGCAGTATTTT.

At least ten counts were recorded for this clonotype. J is TRBJ2-7 and V is TRBV20-1; 9 nucleotides align to TRBD1. This CDR3 comprises 16 residues. Looked up from germline, CDR1 is DFQATT and CDR2 is SNEGSKA (reference sequence). Losses at the gene ends were 2 bases for V and 2 bases for J; bases not matched to a gene: 10. The CDR3 is CSARTPGTGLAYEQYF. CDR3 nucleotide sequence: TGCAGTGCTAGAACCCCTGGGACAGGGCTAGCCTACGAGCAGTACTTC.

This clonotype showed up many times. The chain combines TRBV5-5 with TRBJ1-2, with D tentatively TRBD1 (5 bases). Germline values: CDR1 SGHKS, CDR2 YYEKEE (reference sequence). V lost 0 bases and J 4 bases, leaving 16 bases between the germline ends. The CDR3 sequence is 16 residues long. The CDR3 region is CASSLGVRAWGYGYTF. CDR3 bases: TGTGCCAGCAGCTTGGGCGTCAGGGCATGGGGCTATGGCTACACCTTC.